This T cell receptor beta chain was sequenced during a study of blood T cell repertoires in COVID-19. The overall study: Samples of COVID-19 (acute and convalescent) were obtained from the United States, Italy and Spain.

Using immunoSEQ multiplex PCR, the repertoire was profiled, and TCRdb retains in-frame clones only, with some absent. Among roughly 200,000 clones listed, roughly four fifths were seen once. This clone appeared a single time. CDR3 size: 16 residues. The V gene lost 5 bases and the J gene lost 0 bases, with 14 bases spanning the gap. The germline V gene has CDR1 SGHTA and CDR2 FQGTGA. This TCR derives from a man aged 50-59 years with active or convalescent COVID-19. The J gene is TRBJ1-5, the V gene TRBV7-3, with D possibly matching TRBD1 (6 bases). Specimen: peripheral blood. CDR3 bases: TGTGCCAGCAGCCCTTGGACAGAGTATAGCAATCAGCCCCAGCATTTT. Translation gives CASSPWTEYSNQPQHF.